One T cell receptor beta chain is described in this entry. The data derive from a study of T cell responses to AZD1222 COVID-19 vaccine. This CDR3 has 15 residues. With 1 base removed from V and 3 bases from J, the gap between germline ends came to 10 bases. From germline, CDR1 is LGHDT and CDR2 YNNKEL (reference sequence). The data were produced by immunoSEQ multiplex PCR, yet TCRdb's version contains in-frame clones alone and is incomplete. Of some 97,000 clones in the sample, around 87% were seen once. The sequence was collected from an adult in good health. Specimen: peripheral blood, collected on day 0 of MenACWY control vaccination. The V gene is TRBV3-1 (or the pseudogene TRBV3-2), the J gene TRBJ2-1; TRBD2 is a possible D gene (6 bases). DNA for the CDR3: TGTGCCAGCAGCCAAGCTAGCGTGGTCTACAATGAGCAGTTCTTC. Its protein is CASSQASVVYNEQFF.